This TCR beta chain appears in the sequencing data of a study of T cells after yellow fever vaccination. TCRdb reprocessed the 5' RACE reads via MiXCR and lists one record per CDR3 protein. The sample holds 250,000 or so distinct CDR3 sequences; about 3.7% are singletons and the top ten take under 20%. Germline values: CDR1 KGHSH, CDR2 LQKENI. V shed 3 bases and J shed 6 bases, with 8 bases lying between them. The length of the CDR3 is 12 residues. This clonotype has a count of ten or more. Sequences were derived from PBMCs, sampled 15 days after the yellow fever booster vaccination. The chain has TRBV18 and TRBJ1-1, with no clear D. The clonotype originates from a man aged 18 to 35 who received the YFV17D yellow fever vaccine. The CDR3 loop is CASSPRPAEAFF. Written as DNA, the CDR3 is TGTGCCAGCTCACCCCGGCCTGCTGAAGCTTTCTTT.